The 28 T cell receptor beta chains given below trace back to one sample, sequenced in a study of CD8 T cells in Susac syndrome. An input of roughly 0.5 to 1 ug of RNA was subjected to reverse transcription using random hexamers. TCRdb re-analysed the immunoSEQ multiplex PCR reads in MiXCR, keeping a single row per CDR3 protein. This sample has more than 130,000 distinct CDR3 sequences, with 85% to 95% found just once. Sequencing was performed on CD8+ T cells from PBMCs. These receptors came from a human donor in good health.

The DNA of the CDR3 is TGCAGTGCGGCGGGAGGGGGCTACAATGAGCAGTTCTTC. Amino acid sequence: CSAAGGGYNEQFF. This chain joins TRBV20-1 and TRBJ2-1; 9 bases line up with TRBD2. This CDR3 contains 13 residues. CDR1 is DFQATT and CDR2 is SNEGSKA in the germline V gene (reference sequence). After removal of 6 bases from V and 3 bases from J, the junction contained 3 bases not matched to a gene.

This chain connects TRBV12-3 or TRBV12-4 to TRBJ2-1; no clear D gene. The CDR3 totals 14 residues. Between the trimmed V and J ends, which lost 4 bases and 10 bases, there was a span of 17 bases. CDR3 in amino acids: CASSSSLRPDEQFF. The CDR3 region has the DNA TGTGCCAGCAGTTCATCGTTGCGTCCAGACGAGCAGTTCTTC.

The chain is built from TRBV5-1 and TRBJ2-1; TRBD2 matches at 12 bases. CDR1 and CDR2 (germline): SGHRS, YFSETQ. The CDR3 runs to 15 residues. V lost 6 bases to trimming and J lost 8 bases; unmatched junction nucleotides: 9. The CDR3 region has the DNA TGCGCCAGCACCCAATCCGGGACTAGCGGGTATGAGCAGTTCTTC. It is translated as CASTQSGTSGYEQFF. Based on the CDR3 plus reference TRBV5-1 and TRBJ2-1, the full variable domain is KAGVTQTPRYLIKTRGQQVTLSCSPISGHRSVSWYQQTPGQGLQFLFEYFSETQRNKGNFPGRFSGRQFSNSRSEMNVSTLELGDSALYLCASTQSGTSGYEQFFGPGTRLTVL.

CDR3 loop: CASSELGDTQYF. CDR3 nucleotide sequence: TGTGCCAGCAGTGAATTGGGAGATACGCAGTATTTT. The chain links TRBV2 to TRBJ2-3, with no clear D. The CDR3 spans 12 residues. CDR1 is SNHLY, CDR2 FYNNEI, per germline. The ends were cut back, 2 bases at V and 5 bases at J, with 5 bases in the middle.

The CDR3 loop reads CASSFGQGNEKLFF. For the CDR3, the DNA is TGTGCCAGCAGCTTCGGACAGGGGAATGAAAAACTGTTTTTT. This rearrangement joins TRBV13 to TRBJ1-4; 9 bases align to TRBD1. V shed 3 bases and J 5 bases; nucleotides not matched to a gene: 1. Per germline, CDR1 PRHDT and CDR2 FYEKMQ (reference sequence). The CDR3 runs 14 residues.

The CDR3 coding sequence is TGTGCCTGGAGTGTACTAAGGGGCTACGAGCAGTACTTC. Translated: CAWSVLRGYEQYF. This chain links TRBV30 with TRBJ2-7; D possibly corresponds to TRBD1 (5 bases). The germline CDR1 and CDR2 sequences are GTSNPN and SVGIG (reference sequence). V was pared by 0 bases and J by 3 bases, with 9 bases between. The CDR3 spans 13 residues.

The J gene is TRBJ1-4, the V gene TRBV7-9; 7 nucleotides line up with TRBD1. The CDR3 runs to 14 residues. Germline CDR1 reads SEHNR; CDR2 reads FQNEAQ (reference sequence). V was clipped by 3 bases and J by 8 bases; unmatched bases: 6. CDR3 sequence reads: CASSFPDREEKLFF. In nucleotides, the CDR3 is TGTGCCAGCAGCTTCCCTGACAGGGAGGAAAAACTGTTTTTT.

The chain employs TRBV2 and TRBJ2-1, with D possibly TRBD1 on 6 matching bases. Germline CDR1 is SNHLY and CDR2 is FYNNEI. V was cut by 6 bases and J by 13 bases, with 13 bases left in between. CDR3 length: 11 residues. The CDR3 nucleotides read TGTGCCAGCAGGGCCGACAGGCCCCAGTTCTTC. Translating it yields CASRADRPQFF.

The genes are TRBV15 and TRBJ2-1; TRBD2 matches at 8 bases. The junction had 7 bases not matched to a gene; V was cut back by 0 bases and J by 3 bases. Germline values: CDR1 LNHNV, CDR2 YYDKDF (reference sequence). The CDR3 contains 17 residues. CDR3: CATSRDQGAGVYNEQFF. In DNA, the CDR3 is TGTGCCACCAGCAGAGATCAGGGAGCGGGGGTCTACAATGAGCAGTTCTTC.

This clonotype occurred a few times. The chain is built from TRBV20-1 and TRBJ2-7; no definite D call. CDR1 is DFQATT and CDR2 is SNEGSKA in the germline V gene (reference sequence). Trimming removed 0 bases at V and 5 bases at J, with 11 bases between. The CDR3 loop spans 13 amino acids. The CDR3 reads CSAREIVGNEQYF. In DNA form, the CDR3 reads TGCAGTGCTAGAGAGATTGTGGGGAACGAGCAGTACTTC.

This clonotype has just one count. The V and J genes are TRBV20-1 and TRBJ1-2; TRBD1 aligns across 7 bases. V trimming: 1 base; J trimming: 5 bases; junction bases outside the gene matches: 4. The CDR3 spans 13 residues. The germline V gene encodes CDR1 DFQATT and CDR2 SNEGSKA (reference sequence). CDR3 region: CSARGDSEYGYTF. The CDR3 coding sequence is TGCAGTGCTAGAGGGGACAGTGAGTATGGCTACACCTTC.

This chain joins TRBV29-1 and TRBJ1-1, with TRBD1 matching 7 bases. V was clipped by 8 bases and J by 0 bases; unmatched bases: 12. Germline V gene sequence: CDR1 SQVTM, CDR2 ANQGSEA. CDR3 size: 15 residues. CDR3 residues: CSITGAKDMNTEAFF. The CDR3 DNA reads TGCAGCATAACAGGGGCCAAGGATATGAACACTGAAGCTTTCTTT. The full variable domain, in which reference TRBV29-1 and TRBJ1-1 provide the parts outside the CDR3, is SAVISQKPSRDICQRGTSLTIQCQVDSQVTMMFWYRQQPGQSLTLIATANQGSEATYESGFVIDKFPISRPNLTFSTLTVSNMSPEDSSIYLCSITGAKDMNTEAFFGQGTRLTVV.

The chain recombines TRBV9 with TRBJ2-1; the D gene is possibly TRBD2 (5 bases). V was cut by 0 bases and J by 5 bases, with 12 bases left in between. This CDR3 region has 15 residues. Germline V lookup: CDR1 SGDLS, CDR2 YYNGEE. The CDR3 is CASSVGTLLNNEQFF. The CDR3 coding sequence is TGTGCCAGCAGCGTAGGGACTTTACTCAACAATGAGCAGTTCTTC.

The V call is TRBV20-1, the J call TRBJ1-5; D is unclear. Trimming left V 0 bases short and J 1 base short, with 13 bases between. From germline, CDR1 is DFQATT and CDR2 SNEGSKA (reference sequence). This CDR3 has 16 amino acids. In DNA form, the CDR3 reads TGCAGTGCTAGAGACCTTCGGGCAGTCAGCAATCAGCCCCAGCATTTT. Residues: CSARDLRAVSNQPQHF.

This clonotype was recorded a few times. This sequence joins TRBV4-1 and TRBJ1-5; TRBD1 is a possible D gene (6 bases). This CDR3 spans 14 amino acids. Germline assignment: CDR1 MGHRA and CDR2 YSYEKL. Trimming removed 5 bases from V and 3 bases from J, with 11 bases in between. DNA for the CDR3: TGCGCCAGCAGCGCGGACAGATCCAATCAGCCCCAGCATTTT. Encoded protein: CASSADRSNQPQHF.

The chain has TRBV3-1 and TRBJ1-2; maybe TRBD1 (5 bases). V gave up 4 bases and J gave up 8 bases, with 17 bases separating them. CDR1 and CDR2 (germline): LGHDT, YNNKEL (reference sequence). This CDR3 is built from 14 residues. The CDR3: CASSPAGLAWGYTF. CDR3 nucleotide sequence: TGTGCCAGCAGCCCAGCGGGACTTGCTTGGGGCTACACCTTC.

The rearrangement links TRBV9 to TRBJ2-7; TRBD1 aligns across 7 bases. The CDR3 extends over 14 amino acids. The V gene end was trimmed by 4 bases and the J gene end by 5 bases; junction bases not matched to a gene: 9. Germline assignment: CDR1 SGDLS and CDR2 YYNGEE. DNA for the CDR3: TGTGCCAGCAGCCCAACAGGGGACGTCCACGAGCAGTACTTC. This sequence encodes CASSPTGDVHEQYF.

This chain uses TRBV7-3 with TRBJ2-1, with 12 bases that match TRBD2. The length of the CDR3 is 14 residues. The trim removed 5 bases at V and 7 bases at J, leaving 3 bases unmatched. Looked up from germline, CDR1 is SGHTA and CDR2 is FQGTGA. Here the CDR3 reads CASSATSGGNEQFF. In nucleotides, the CDR3 is TGTGCCAGCAGCGCCACTAGCGGGGGGAATGAGCAGTTCTTC. The variable domain in full, completed from reference TRBV7-3 and TRBJ2-1, reads GAGVSQTPSNKVTEKGKYVELRCDPISGHTALYWYRQSLGQGPEFLIYFQGTGAADDSGLPNDRFFAVRPEGSVSTLKIQRTERGDSAVYLCASSATSGGNEQFFGPGTRLTVL.

V and J are TRBV9 and TRBJ2-5; D is unresolved. The V gene lost 7 bases and the J gene lost 3 bases, with 16 bases spanning the gap. The CDR3 covers 14 residues. Germline values: CDR1 SGDLS, CDR2 YYNGEE. The CDR3 nucleotides read TGTGCCAGCGGTCCCTACCCGGGTGAAGAGACCCAGTACTTC. Translated, it gives CASGPYPGEETQYF.

The chain recombines TRBV7-9 with TRBJ2-3; 11 positions match TRBD2. The CDR3 contains 16 residues. In germline, CDR1 is SEHNR, CDR2 FQNEAQ (reference sequence). The ends lost 6 bases at V and 4 bases at J; junction bases unmatched: 9. The chain's CDR3 is CASRLSLAGDPDTQYF. In nucleotides, the CDR3 is TGTGCCAGCAGATTATCACTAGCGGGAGACCCAGATACGCAGTATTTT.

This clonotype has only one observation. The V and J genes are TRBV29-1 and TRBJ1-2; the match to TRBD1 covers 8 bases. The CDR3 runs to 15 residues. Trimming cost V 0 bases and J 3 bases; bases outside gene matches: 6. Germline values: CDR1 SQVTM, CDR2 ANQGSEA. CDR3 region: CSVEDSDRADYGYTF. The CDR3 coding sequence is TGCAGCGTTGAAGATTCGGACAGGGCGGACTATGGCTACACCTTC. The whole variable domain, remainder taken from reference TRBV29-1 and TRBJ1-2, is SAVISQKPSRDICQRGTSLTIQCQVDSQVTMMFWYRQQPGQSLTLIATANQGSEATYESGFVIDKFPISRPNLTFSTLTVSNMSPEDSSIYLCSVEDSDRADYGYTFGSGTRLTVV.

J is TRBJ2-7 and V is TRBV27; possibly TRBD1 for D (5 bases). CDR3 length: 13 residues. V was cut by 4 bases and J by 4 bases, with 11 bases left in between. Germline V gene sequence: CDR1 MNHEY, CDR2 SMNVEV (reference sequence). Here the CDR3 DNA reads TGTGCCAGCAGTTCACAGGAGAATTACGAGCAGTACTTC. It encodes CASSSQENYEQYF.

The chain couples TRBV28 to TRBJ1-5; D may be TRBD1 (5 bases). Germline CDR1 MDHEN, CDR2 SYDVKM. V was pared by 5 bases and J by 7 bases, with 15 bases between. The CDR3 is made up of 14 amino acids. CDR3 bases: TGTGCCAGCAGTCCCCCCGCAGGGAAACAGCCCCAGCATTTT. This codes for CASSPPAGKQPQHF.

The V and J genes are TRBV5-1 and TRBJ2-2; D gene uncertain. The ends were cut back, 2 bases at V and 5 bases at J, with 13 bases in the middle. This CDR3 contains 15 residues. Germline V gives CDR1 SGHRS, CDR2 YFSETQ. CDR3 loop: CASSLVGSRTGELFF. The CDR3 nucleotides read TGCGCCAGCAGCTTAGTCGGATCGAGGACCGGGGAGCTGTTTTTT. Full variable domain (missing parts from reference TRBV5-1 and TRBJ2-2): KAGVTQTPRYLIKTRGQQVTLSCSPISGHRSVSWYQQTPGQGLQFLFEYFSETQRNKGNFPGRFSGRQFSNSRSEMNVSTLELGDSALYLCASSLVGSRTGELFFGEGSRLTVL.

V and J are TRBV6-2 or TRBV6-3 and TRBJ2-1, with D possibly being TRBD2 (5 bases). This CDR3 contains 16 residues. Germline assignment: CDR1 MNHEY and CDR2 SVGEGT. Deletions cut 1 base from V and 7 bases from J, with 17 bases between. The CDR3 sequence: CASSYWGGRARNEQFF. In DNA, the CDR3 is TGTGCCAGCAGTTACTGGGGTGGGCGGGCTCGAAATGAGCAGTTCTTC.

This clonotype was counted a single time. This chain links TRBV5-1 with TRBJ2-7, with 7 bases identical to TRBD1. The germline CDR1 and CDR2 sequences are SGHRS and YFSETQ. V dropped 4 bases and J dropped 3; count of bases not matched to a gene: 7. There are 14 residues in the CDR3. The CDR3 spells CASSLGTDNYEQYF. CDR3 nucleotides: TGCGCCAGCAGCCTAGGGACAGATAACTACGAGCAGTACTTC.

The chain couples TRBV7-8 to TRBJ2-1; the D call may be TRBD1 or TRBD2 (7 bases each). In germline, CDR1 is SGHVS, CDR2 FQNEAQ. V lost 5 bases and J 0 bases, leaving 17 bases between the germline ends. The CDR3 has 17 amino acids. The CDR3, as DNA: TGTGCCAGCAGCCCCAGGGGGGGCATCAGCTCCTACAATGAGCAGTTCTTC. Amino acids: CASSPRGGISSYNEQFF.

V and J are TRBV29-1 and TRBJ1-2; 8 bases fit TRBD1. Trimming cost V 4 bases and J 7 bases; bases outside gene matches: 14. The germline CDR1 and CDR2 sequences are SQVTM and ANQGSEA. CDR3 length: 15 amino acids. CDR3 loop: CSVGNEDRVSLGYTF. CDR3 in DNA: TGCAGCGTTGGAAACGAGGACAGGGTTAGTCTTGGCTACACCTTC.